This T cell receptor (beta chain) was sequenced in a study of OX40 agonist ivuxolimab in advanced cancers. For the study at large: The mean age was roughly 60 years, ranging from roughly 23 to 79, with around four fifths of participants male. Partial responses, seen in three patients, involved one hepatocellular carcinoma and two cutaneous melanomas.

At cycle 4 day 1, cycle 7 day 1, and baseline, blood was sampled. TCRdb's table, derived via immunoSEQ multiplex PCR, lists solely in-frame clones and lacks some. The sample shows more than 80,000 clones, under 95% of them seen only once. V lost 3 bases to trimming and J lost 2 bases, with 11 bases between them. The CDR3 covers 15 residues. Germline V gene sequence: CDR1 MDHEN, CDR2 SYDVKM. The sequence came from an adult with an advanced solid tumor such as melanoma, head and neck, liver or kidney cancer. Sequencing used CD4+ or CD8+ T cells sorted from blood, obtained in a trial of the OX40 agonist ivuxolimab. The J gene is TRBJ1-5, the V gene TRBV28, with a weak D call TRBD1 (5 bases). CDR3 sequence (DNA): TGTGCCAGCAGTTTGGGGCACCCCGGCAATCAGCCCCAGCATTTT. Translated, it gives CASSLGHPGNQPQHF. Full variable domain (missing parts from reference TRBV28 and TRBJ1-5): DVKVTQSSRYLVKRTGEKVFLECVQDMDHENMFWYRQDPGLGLRLIYFSYDVKMKEKGDIPEGYSVSREKKERFSLILESASTNQTSMYLCASSLGHPGNQPQHFGDGTRLSIL.